This TCR beta chain was identified in a study of CD8+CD57+ T cells in acquired aplastic anemia. Whole-study findings and limits: The same twenty-nine CD8+ CDR3 sequences occurred in patients and in controls.

Profiling that covered TCR beta VDJ and CDR3 relied on genomic DNA as its template. TCRdb fed the reads into MiXCR, producing one record per CDR3 protein. The sample has 200,000 to 250,000 distinct CDR3 sequences, about half seen once. On this clonotype: Its antigen is as yet unknown.

Patients included in sequencing had previously demonstrated CD8+CD57+ cell expansion by flow cytometry. Each patient carried a diagnosis of severe acquired aplastic anemia. No therapy had been given to the patients at the time of blood sampling. The sequence was obtained from a human donor with aplastic anemia. Sequencing was carried out using sorted CD4+, CD8+, or CD8+CD57+ T cells (not recorded which) from PBMCs.

The CDR3 loop is CASSGRGPDTQYF. CDR3 bases: TGTGCCAGCAGTGGACGTGGTCCAGATACGCAGTATTTT. V usage is TRBV2 and J usage is TRBJ2-3; D is unclear. The germline CDR1 and CDR2 sequences are SNHLY and FYNNEI. The CDR3 runs to 13 residues. V was cut by 4 bases and J by 4 bases, with 9 bases left in between.